This T cell receptor (beta chain) was documented in a study of blood T cell repertoires in COVID-19. Across the whole study: Samples representing acute and convalescent COVID-19 were sourced from the United States, Italy and Spain. The analysed material was cDNA or gDNA that came from T cells, B-cell-depleted T cells, or PBMCs.

In the authors' methods: Cell counts per sample came from amplifying reference gene primers. The assay was immunoSEQ multiplex PCR, and TCRdb's table has in-frame clones only and misses some. Clone size and V and J calls were adopted from that table, with D and trimming inferred from the DNA. In the table there are 650,000 to 800,000 clones, 90% of which are singletons. Between the trimmed V and J ends, which lost 0 bases and 1 base, there was a span of 11 bases. The CDR3 loop spans 16 amino acids. Germline assignment: CDR1 LNHDA and CDR2 SQIVND (reference sequence). Sequencing was done on a sample of peripheral blood. The sequence came from a woman in her late teens or twenties with acute or convalescent COVID-19. The chain combines TRBV19 with TRBJ2-3; D unclear. As DNA, the CDR3 is TGTGCCAGTAGTATAGAATTCAGTCTGGGCACAGATACGCAGTATTTT. This translates into CASSIEFSLGTDTQYF.